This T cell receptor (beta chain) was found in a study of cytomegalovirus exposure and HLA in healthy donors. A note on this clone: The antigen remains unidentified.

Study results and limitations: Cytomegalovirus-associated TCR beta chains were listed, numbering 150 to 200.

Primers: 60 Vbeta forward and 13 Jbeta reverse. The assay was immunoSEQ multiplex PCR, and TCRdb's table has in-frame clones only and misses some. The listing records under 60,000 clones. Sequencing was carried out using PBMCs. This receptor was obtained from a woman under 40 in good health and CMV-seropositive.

Here the CDR3 DNA reads TGTGCCAGCAGTGCTAGCGGTCTGTACGAGCAGTACTTC. This translates into CASSASGLYEQYF. The rearrangement joins TRBV5-4 to TRBJ2-7, with 7 bases matching TRBD2. V shed 5 bases, J shed 4 bases, and the junction held 6 bases outside the gene matches. The CDR3 spans 13 residues. Germline lookup yields CDR1 SGHNT and CDR2 YYREEE (reference sequence).